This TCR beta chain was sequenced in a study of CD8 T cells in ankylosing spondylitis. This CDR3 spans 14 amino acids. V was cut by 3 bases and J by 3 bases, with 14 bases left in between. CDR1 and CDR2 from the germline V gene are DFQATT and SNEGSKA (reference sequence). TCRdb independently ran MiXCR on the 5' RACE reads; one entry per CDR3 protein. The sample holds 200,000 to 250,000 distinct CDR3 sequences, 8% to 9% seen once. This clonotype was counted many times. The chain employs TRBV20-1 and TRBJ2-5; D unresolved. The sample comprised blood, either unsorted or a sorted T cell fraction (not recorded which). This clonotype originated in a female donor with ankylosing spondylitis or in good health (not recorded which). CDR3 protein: CSARAPTAKETQYF. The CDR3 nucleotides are TGCAGTGCTAGGGCCCCAACAGCTAAAGAGACCCAGTACTTC.